The present entry profiles one T cell receptor beta chain with its context. No antigen is known for it. This sample is part of a study of radiotherapy plus CTLA-4 blockade in lung cancer. Overall study: For 15% to 20% of patients, objective responses occurred, and about 30% had disease control. Findings and limits, study-wide: There was expansion of tumor-derived TCR clones in blood after radiotherapy plus ipilimumab.

Assay used: immunoSEQ multiplex PCR; TCRdb lists only in-frame clones, some missing. The table records about 110,000 clones, approximately 81% of them present only once. The germline V and J ends were trimmed by 3 bases and 9 bases, with 15 bases remaining between them. The CDR3 contains 15 residues. Germline-derived CDR1 and CDR2 are SGHTA and FQGNSA. This TCR came from a human donor with non-small cell lung cancer that progressed on radiotherapy plus ipilimumab. Some clones in this sample may be carry-over from other donors' samples. The J gene is TRBJ1-6, the V gene TRBV7-2, with D maybe TRBD1 (6 bases). The material sequenced was peripheral blood, taken from a patient treated with radiotherapy plus ipilimumab. The CDR3 sequence is CASSFGAGVGSPLHF. The DNA of the CDR3 is TGTGCCAGCAGCTTTGGGGCAGGGGTAGGTTCACCCCTCCACTTT.